This paragraph reports one T cell receptor (beta chain). The data were produced by immunoSEQ multiplex PCR, yet TCRdb's version contains in-frame clones alone and is incomplete. The repertoire has 500,000 to 750,000 clones, around 87% of them found once; the top ten carry roughly 0.0097%. The data belong to a study of shared T cell receptors in the human thymus. This CDR3 contains 16 residues. Per germline, CDR1 SGHRS and CDR2 YFSETQ. V was clipped by 0 bases and J by 0 bases, with 10 bases between them. These data also featured in a second study, about human thymus T cells. That source adds: There appeared to be biased usage of V and J genes in thymic and blood repertoires.

The chain uses TRBV5-1 and TRBJ2-4, with D maybe TRBD1 (5 bases). This TCR was recovered from a boy younger than two with a congenital heart defect. Sequencing was performed on thymocytes. The DNA of the CDR3 is TGCGCCAGCAGCTTGGGACAGTTGGAAGCCAAAAACATTCAGTACTTC. Its translation is CASSLGQLEAKNIQYF.